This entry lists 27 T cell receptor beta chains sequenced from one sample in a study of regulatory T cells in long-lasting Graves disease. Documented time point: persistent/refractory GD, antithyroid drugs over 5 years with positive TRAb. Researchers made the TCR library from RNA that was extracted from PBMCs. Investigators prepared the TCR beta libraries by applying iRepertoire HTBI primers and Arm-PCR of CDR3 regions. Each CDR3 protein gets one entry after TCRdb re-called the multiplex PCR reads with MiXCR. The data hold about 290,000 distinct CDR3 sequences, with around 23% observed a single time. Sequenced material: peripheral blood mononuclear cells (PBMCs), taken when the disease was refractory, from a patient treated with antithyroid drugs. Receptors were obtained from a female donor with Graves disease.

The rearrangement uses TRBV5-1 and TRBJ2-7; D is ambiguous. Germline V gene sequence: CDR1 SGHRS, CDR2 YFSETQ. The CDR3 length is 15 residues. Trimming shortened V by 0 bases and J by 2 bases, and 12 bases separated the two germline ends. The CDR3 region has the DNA TGCGCCAGCAGCTTGGGCGTCGGTTCTACCTACGAGCAGTACTTC. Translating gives CASSLGVGSTYEQYF.

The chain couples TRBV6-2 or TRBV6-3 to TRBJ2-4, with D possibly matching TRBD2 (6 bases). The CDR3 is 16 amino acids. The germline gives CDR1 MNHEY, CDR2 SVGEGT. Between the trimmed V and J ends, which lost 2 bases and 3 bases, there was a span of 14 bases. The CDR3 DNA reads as TGTGCCAGCAGTTACCACTCCCAGGAGGGCAAAAACATTCAGTACTTC. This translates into CASSYHSQEGKNIQYF.

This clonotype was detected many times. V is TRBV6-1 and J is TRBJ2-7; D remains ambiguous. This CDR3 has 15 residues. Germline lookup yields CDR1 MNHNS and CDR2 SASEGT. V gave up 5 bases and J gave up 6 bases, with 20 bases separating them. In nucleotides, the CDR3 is TGTGCCAGCAGTCCCCATGGTTTGTCAGATCCCGAGCAGTACTTC. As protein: CASSPHGLSDPEQYF.

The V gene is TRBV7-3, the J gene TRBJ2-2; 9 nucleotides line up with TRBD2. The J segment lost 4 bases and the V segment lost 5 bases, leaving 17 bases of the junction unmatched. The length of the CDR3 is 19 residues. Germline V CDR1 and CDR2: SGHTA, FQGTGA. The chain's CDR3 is CASSLIGTSWANFTGELFF. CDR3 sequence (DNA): TGTGCCAGCAGCCTCATAGGGACTAGCTGGGCCAACTTCACCGGGGAGCTGTTTTTT. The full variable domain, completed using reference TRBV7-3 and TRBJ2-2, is GAGVSQTPSNKVTEKGKYVELRCDPISGHTALYWYRQSLGQGPEFLIYFQGTGAADDSGLPNDRFFAVRPEGSVSTLKIQRTERGDSAVYLCASSLIGTSWANFTGELFFGEGSRLTVL.

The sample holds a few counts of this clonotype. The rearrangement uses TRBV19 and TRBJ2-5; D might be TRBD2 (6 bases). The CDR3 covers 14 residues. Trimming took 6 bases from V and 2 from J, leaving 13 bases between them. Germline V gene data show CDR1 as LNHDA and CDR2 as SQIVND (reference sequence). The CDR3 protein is CASRPGAGQETQYF. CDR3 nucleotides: TGTGCCAGTAGACCCGGGGCGGGACAAGAGACCCAGTACTTC.

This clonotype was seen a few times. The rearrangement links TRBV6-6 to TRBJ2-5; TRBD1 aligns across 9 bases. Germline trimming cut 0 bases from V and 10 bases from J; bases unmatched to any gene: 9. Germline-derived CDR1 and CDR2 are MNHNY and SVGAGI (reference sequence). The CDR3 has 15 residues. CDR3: CASSYSAGTGWDQYF. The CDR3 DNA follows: TGTGCCAGCAGTTACTCGGCCGGGACAGGGTGGGACCAGTACTTC.

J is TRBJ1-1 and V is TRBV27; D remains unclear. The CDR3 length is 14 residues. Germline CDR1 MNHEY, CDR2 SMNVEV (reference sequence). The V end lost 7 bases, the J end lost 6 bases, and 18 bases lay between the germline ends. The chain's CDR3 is CASKNMDRTAEAFF. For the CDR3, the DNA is TGTGCCAGCAAGAACATGGACCGGACCGCTGAAGCTTTCTTT.

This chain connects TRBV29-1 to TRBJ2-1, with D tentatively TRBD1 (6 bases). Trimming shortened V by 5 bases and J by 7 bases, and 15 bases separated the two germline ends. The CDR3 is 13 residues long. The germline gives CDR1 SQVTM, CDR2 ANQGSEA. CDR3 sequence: CSVTAPGENEQFF. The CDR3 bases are TGCAGCGTTACGGCCCCAGGGGAAAATGAGCAGTTCTTC.

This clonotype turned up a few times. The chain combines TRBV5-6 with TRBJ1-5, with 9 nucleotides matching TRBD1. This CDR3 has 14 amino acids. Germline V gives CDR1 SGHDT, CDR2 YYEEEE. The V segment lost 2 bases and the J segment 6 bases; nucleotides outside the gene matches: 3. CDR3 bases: TGTGCCAGCAGCTTACAGGGGGCGATTCAGCCCCAGCATTTT. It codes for CASSLQGAIQPQHF.

This CDR3 reads CSAAPSYNEQFF. DNA for the CDR3: TGCAGTGCTGCCCCCTCCTACAATGAGCAGTTCTTC. The chain is built from TRBV20-1 and TRBJ2-1; D is uncertain. The germline V gene has CDR1 DFQATT and CDR2 SNEGSKA (reference sequence). The CDR3 totals 12 residues. Trimming left V 5 bases short and J 0 bases short, with 5 bases between.

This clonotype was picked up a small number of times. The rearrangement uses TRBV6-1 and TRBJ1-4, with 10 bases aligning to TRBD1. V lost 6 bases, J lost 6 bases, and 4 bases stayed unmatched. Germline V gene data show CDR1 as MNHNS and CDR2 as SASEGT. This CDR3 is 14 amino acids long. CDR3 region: CASRRTGGDEKLFF. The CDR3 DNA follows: TGTGCCAGCAGAAGGACAGGGGGAGATGAAAAACTGTTTTTT.

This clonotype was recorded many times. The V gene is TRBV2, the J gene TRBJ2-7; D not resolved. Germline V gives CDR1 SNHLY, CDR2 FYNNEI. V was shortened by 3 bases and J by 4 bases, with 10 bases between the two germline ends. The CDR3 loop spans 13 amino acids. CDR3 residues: CASSENRVYEQYF. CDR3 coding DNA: TGTGCCAGCAGTGAGAATAGAGTTTACGAGCAGTACTTC. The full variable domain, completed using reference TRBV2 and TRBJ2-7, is EPEVTQTPSHQVTQMGQEVILRCVPISNHLYFYWYRQILGQKVEFLVSFYNNEISEKSEIFDDQFSVERPDGSNFTLKIRSTKLEDSAMYFCASSENRVYEQYFGPGTRLTVT.

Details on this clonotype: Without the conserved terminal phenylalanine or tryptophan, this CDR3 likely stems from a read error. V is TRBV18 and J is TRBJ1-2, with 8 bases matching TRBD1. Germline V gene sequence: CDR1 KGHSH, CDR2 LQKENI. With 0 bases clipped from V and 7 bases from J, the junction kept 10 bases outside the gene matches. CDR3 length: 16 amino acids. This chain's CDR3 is CASSPPVTGGLGGYTL. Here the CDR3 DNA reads TGTGCCAGCTCACCACCGGTTACAGGGGGTCTTGGTGGCTACACCCTC.

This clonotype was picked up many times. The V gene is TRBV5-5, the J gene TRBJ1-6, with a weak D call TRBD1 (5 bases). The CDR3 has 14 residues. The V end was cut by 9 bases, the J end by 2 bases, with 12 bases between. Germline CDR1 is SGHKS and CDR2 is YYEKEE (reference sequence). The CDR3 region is CATQRGAYNSPLHF. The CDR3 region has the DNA TGTGCCACCCAGAGGGGTGCCTATAATTCACCCCTCCACTTT.

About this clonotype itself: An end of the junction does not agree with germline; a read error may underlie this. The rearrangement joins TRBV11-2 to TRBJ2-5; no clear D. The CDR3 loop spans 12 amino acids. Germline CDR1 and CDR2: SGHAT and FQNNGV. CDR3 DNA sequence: TGTGCCAGCAGCTTAGGACAAGAGGCCCAGTACTTC. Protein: CASSLGQEAQYF. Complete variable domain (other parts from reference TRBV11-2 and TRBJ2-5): EAGVAQSPRYKIIEKRQSVAFWCNPISGHATLYWYQQILGQGPKLLIQFQNNGVVDDSQLPKDRFSAERLKGVDSTLKIQPAKLEDSAVYLCASSLGQEAQYFGPGTRLLVL.

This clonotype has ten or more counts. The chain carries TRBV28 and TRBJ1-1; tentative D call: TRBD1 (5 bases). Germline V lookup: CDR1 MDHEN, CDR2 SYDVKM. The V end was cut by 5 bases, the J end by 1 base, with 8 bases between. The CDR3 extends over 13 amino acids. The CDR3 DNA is TGTGCCAGCAGTATTGGACAGAACACTGAAGCTTTCTTT. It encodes CASSIGQNTEAFF.

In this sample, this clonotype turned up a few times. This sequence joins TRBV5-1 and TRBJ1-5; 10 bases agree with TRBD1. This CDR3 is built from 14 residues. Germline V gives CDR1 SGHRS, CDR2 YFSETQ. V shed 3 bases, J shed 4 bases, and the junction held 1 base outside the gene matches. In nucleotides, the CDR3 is TGCGCCAGCAGCTGGACAGGGGGAAATCAGCCCCAGCATTTT. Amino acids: CASSWTGGNQPQHF.

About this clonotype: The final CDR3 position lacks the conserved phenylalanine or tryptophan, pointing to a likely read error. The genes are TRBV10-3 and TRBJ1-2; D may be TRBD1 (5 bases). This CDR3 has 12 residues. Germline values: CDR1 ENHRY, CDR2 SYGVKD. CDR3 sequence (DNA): TGTGCCAGCAGTCAGGGCCCGTCCGGCTACACCTCC. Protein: CASSQGPSGYTS.

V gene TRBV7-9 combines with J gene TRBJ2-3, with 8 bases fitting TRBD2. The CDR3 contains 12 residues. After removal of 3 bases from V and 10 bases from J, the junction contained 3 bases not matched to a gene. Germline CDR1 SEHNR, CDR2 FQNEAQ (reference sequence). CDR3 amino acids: CASSFTSGAQYF. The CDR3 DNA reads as TGTGCCAGCAGCTTTACTAGCGGTGCGCAGTATTTT. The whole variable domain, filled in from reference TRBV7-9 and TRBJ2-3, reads DTGVSQNPRHKITKRGQNVTFRCDPISEHNRLYWYRQTLGQGPEFLTYFQNEAQLEKSRLLSDRFSAERPKGSFSTLEIQRTEQGDSAMYLCASSFTSGAQYFGPGTRLTVL.

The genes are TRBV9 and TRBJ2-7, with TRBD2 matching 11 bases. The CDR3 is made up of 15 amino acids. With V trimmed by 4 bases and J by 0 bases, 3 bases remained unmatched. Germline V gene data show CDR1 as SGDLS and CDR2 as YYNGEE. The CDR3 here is CASSPGLADSYEQYF. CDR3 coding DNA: TGTGCCAGCAGCCCGGGACTAGCGGACTCCTACGAGCAGTACTTC.

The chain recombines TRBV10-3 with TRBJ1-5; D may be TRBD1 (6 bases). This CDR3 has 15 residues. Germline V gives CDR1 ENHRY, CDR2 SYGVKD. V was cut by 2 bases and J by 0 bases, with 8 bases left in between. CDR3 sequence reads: CAISETGASNQPQHF. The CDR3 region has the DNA TGTGCCATCAGTGAGACGGGGGCTAGCAATCAGCCCCAGCATTTT.

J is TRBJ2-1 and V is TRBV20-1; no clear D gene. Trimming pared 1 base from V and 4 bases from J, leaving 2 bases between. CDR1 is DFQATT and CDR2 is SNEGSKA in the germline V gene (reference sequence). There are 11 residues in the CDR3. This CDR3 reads CSARVYNEQFF. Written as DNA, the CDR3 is TGCAGTGCTAGAGTATACAATGAGCAGTTCTTC.

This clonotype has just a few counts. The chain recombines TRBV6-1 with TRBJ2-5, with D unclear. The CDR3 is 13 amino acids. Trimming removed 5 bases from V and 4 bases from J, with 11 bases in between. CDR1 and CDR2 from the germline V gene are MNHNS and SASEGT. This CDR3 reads CASSPKGPETQYF. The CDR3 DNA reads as TGTGCCAGCAGTCCCAAAGGCCCAGAGACCCAGTACTTC.

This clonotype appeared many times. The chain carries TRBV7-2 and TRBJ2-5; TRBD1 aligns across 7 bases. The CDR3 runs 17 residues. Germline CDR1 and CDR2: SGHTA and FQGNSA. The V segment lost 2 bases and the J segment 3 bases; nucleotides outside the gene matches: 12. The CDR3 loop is CASSLRGGVTREETQYF. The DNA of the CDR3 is TGTGCCAGCAGCTTACGAGGGGGCGTAACGAGGGAAGAGACCCAGTACTTC. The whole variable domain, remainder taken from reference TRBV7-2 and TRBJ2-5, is GAGVSQSPSNKVTEKGKDVELRCDPISGHTALYWYRQSLGQGLEFLIYFQGNSAPDKSGLPSDRFSAERTGGSVSTLTIQRTQQEDSAVYLCASSLRGGVTREETQYFGPGTRLLVL.

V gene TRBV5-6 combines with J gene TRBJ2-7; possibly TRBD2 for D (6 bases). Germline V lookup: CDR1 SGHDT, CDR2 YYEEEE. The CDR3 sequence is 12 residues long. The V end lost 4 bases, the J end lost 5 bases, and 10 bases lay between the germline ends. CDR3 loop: CASSPAGHEQYF. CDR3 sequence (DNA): TGTGCCAGCAGCCCAGCGGGCCACGAGCAGTACTTC.

CDR3 sequence: CASSLIEGETQYF. CDR3 DNA sequence: TGTGCCAGCAGCTTAATAGAGGGAGAGACCCAGTACTTC. The chain uses TRBV7-6 and TRBJ2-5; D might be TRBD2 (5 bases). The CDR3 consists of 13 residues. Trimming took off 2 bases at V and 4 bases at J, with 8 bases between the two ends. Germline-derived CDR1 and CDR2 are SGHVS and FNYEAQ.

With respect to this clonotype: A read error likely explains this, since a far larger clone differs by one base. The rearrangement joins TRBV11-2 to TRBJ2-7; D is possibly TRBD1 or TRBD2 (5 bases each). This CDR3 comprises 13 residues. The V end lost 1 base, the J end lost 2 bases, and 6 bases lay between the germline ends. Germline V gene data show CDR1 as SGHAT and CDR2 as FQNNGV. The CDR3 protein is CASSLGDAYEQYF. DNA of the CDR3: TGTGCCAGCAGCTTAGGGGACGCCTACGAGCAGTACTTC.